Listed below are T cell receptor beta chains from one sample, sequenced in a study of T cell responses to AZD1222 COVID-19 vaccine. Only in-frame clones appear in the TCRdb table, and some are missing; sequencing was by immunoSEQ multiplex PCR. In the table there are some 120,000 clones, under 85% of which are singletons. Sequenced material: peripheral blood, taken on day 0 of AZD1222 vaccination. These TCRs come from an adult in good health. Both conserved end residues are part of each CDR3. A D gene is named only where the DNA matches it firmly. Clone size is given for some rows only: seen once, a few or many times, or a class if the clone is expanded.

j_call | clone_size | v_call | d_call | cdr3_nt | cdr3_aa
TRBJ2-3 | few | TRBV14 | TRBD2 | TGTGCCAGCAGCCACTCTATACTAGCGGGGGGGCTTGATACGCAGTATTTT | CASSHSILAGGLDTQYF
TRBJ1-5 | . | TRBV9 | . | TGTGCCAGCAGCGTAACGGACAGCAAGAATAGCAATCAGCCCCAGCATTTT | CASSVTDSKNSNQPQHF
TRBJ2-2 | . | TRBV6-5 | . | TGTGCCAGCAGTTACTCGAAGGGCGCCGGGGAGCTGTTTTTT | CASSYSKGAGELFF
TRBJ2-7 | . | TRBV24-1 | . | TGTGCCACCAGGCGGGACAGCCTCACGGAGCAGTACTTC | CATRRDSLTEQYF
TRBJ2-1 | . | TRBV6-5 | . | TGTGCCAGCAGGAGTCGGATGAACTACAATGAGCAGTTCTTC | CASRSRMNYNEQFF
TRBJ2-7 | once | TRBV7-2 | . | TGTGCCAGCAGCTTAGGCCCCTCAAACTACGAGCAGTACTTC | CASSLGPSNYEQYF
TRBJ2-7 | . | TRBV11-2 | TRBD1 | TGTGCCAGCAGCTATCCGGGACAGGGGCTGTACGAGCAGTACTTC | CASSYPGQGLYEQYF
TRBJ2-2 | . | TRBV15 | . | TGTGCCACCAGCAGAGGGGGTCGGGACACCGGGGAGCTGTTTTTT | CATSRGGRDTGELFF
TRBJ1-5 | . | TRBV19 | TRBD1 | TGTGCCAGTTCAGGGGGGTTGGGCAATCAGCCCCAGCATTTT | CASSGGLGNQPQHF
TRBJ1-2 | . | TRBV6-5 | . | TGTGCCAGCAGTTCCTCCGGGGGCGGCTACACCTTC | CASSSSGGGYTF
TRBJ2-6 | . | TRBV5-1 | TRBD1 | TGCGCCAGCAGCTGGGGACAGGGGTCGAGCTCTGGGGCCAACGTCCTGACTTTC | CASSWGQGSSSGANVLTF
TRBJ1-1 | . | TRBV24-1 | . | TGTGCCACCAGTGAGGCGGGCCCGAACACTGAAGCTTTCTTT | CATSEAGPNTEAFF
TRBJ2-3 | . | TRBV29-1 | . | TGCAGCGTGCACCCCTCCCCCACAGATACGCAGTATTTT | CSVHPSPTDTQYF
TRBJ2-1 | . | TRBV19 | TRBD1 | TGTGCCAGTAGTAAGAGACAGGGTAGACTGGATGAGCAGTTCTTC | CASSKRQGRLDEQFF
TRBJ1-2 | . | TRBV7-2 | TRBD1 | TGTGCCAGCAGCTTCCGGGCCGGACAGGGAGGGCGTAGCTACACCTTC | CASSFRAGQGGRSYTF
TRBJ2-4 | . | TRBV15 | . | TGTGCCACCAGCAGCCGACAGGCTTCCAAAAACATTCAGTACTTC | CATSSRQASKNIQYF
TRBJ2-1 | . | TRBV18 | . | TGTGCCAGCTCACCACCGGGACAATCTGAGCAGTTCTTC | CASSPPGQSEQFF
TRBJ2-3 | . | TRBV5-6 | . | TGTGCCAGCAGCTTTGGGGATACGCAGTATTTT | CASSFGDTQYF
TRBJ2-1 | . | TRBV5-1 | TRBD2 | TGCGCCAGCCAAAAAGCGGGGCTCTCCTACAATGAGCAGTTCTTC | CASQKAGLSYNEQFF
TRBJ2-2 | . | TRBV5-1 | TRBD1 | TGCGCCACTCGAGGGACAGGGTTAGCCGGGGAGCTGTTTTTT | CATRGTGLAGELFF
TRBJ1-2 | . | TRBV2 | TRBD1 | TGTGCCAGCAGCGAGAGACAGGGTTCGGCTGGCTACACCTTC | CASSERQGSAGYTF
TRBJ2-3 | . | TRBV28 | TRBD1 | TGTGCCAGCAGTTTGCGGTCACAGGGGGCGCTTCCCACAGATACGCAGTATTTT | CASSLRSQGALPTDTQYF
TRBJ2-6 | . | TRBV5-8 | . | TGTGCCAGCAGCACCCGAGGCAACTCTGGGGCCAACGTCCTGACTTTC | CASSTRGNSGANVLTF
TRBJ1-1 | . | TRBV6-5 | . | TGTGCCAGCAGTTTCCCAACCACTGAAGCTTTCTTT | CASSFPTTEAFF
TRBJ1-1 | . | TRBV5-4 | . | TGTGCCAGCAGCTTTGGGCCGTGGGGTACAGGGTTGAACACTGAAGCTTTCTTT | CASSFGPWGTGLNTEAFF
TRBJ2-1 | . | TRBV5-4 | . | TGTGCCAGCAGCTTCGACTACTATGAGCAGTTCTTC | CASSFDYYEQFF
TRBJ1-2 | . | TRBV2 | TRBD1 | TGTGCCAGCAGTTTTGGACAGGGTGGTGGCTACACCTTC | CASSFGQGGGYTF
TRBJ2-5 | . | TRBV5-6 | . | TGTGCCAGCAGCTTGGCGGGGAGACAGCAAGAGACCCAGTACTTC | CASSLAGRQQETQYF
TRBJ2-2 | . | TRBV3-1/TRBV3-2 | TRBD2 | TGTGCCAGCAGCCCGGGACTAGCGGGGGGGCGGAACACCGGGGAGCTGTTTTTT | CASSPGLAGGRNTGELFF
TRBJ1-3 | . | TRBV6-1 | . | TGTGCCAGCAGTGAAGCGCAGGACTCTGGAAACACCATATATTTT | CASSEAQDSGNTIYF
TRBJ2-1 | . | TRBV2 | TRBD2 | TGTGCCAGCGCAGGCGGGGGGGGCTGGAATGAGCAGTTCTTC | CASAGGGGWNEQFF
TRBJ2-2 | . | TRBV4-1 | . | TGCGCCAGCAGCCCTTGGGCCCCCGGGGGAGGGGAGCTGTTTTTT | CASSPWAPGGGELFF
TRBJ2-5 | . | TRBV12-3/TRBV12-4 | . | TGTGCCAGCAGTTTAGATAGGACCCAGTACTTC | CASSLDRTQYF
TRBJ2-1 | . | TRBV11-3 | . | TGTGCCAGCAGCTTAGGCAATGAGCAGTTCTTC | CASSLGNEQFF
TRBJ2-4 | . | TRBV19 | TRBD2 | TGTGCCAGTAGTATCCTGCGGGGGGGGAAAAACATTCAGTACTTC | CASSILRGGKNIQYF
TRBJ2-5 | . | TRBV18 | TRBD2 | TGTGCCAGCTCTGCAGACTCCGGGGGGGAGACCCAGTACTTC | CASSADSGGETQYF
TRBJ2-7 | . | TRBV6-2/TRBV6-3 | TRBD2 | TGTGCCAGCAGTGAGGGACTAGCGGGGAGCAAGGGGTCCTACGAGCAGTACTTC | CASSEGLAGSKGSYEQYF
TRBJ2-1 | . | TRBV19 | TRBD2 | TGTGCCAGTAGTATTGGGTCCCTGGTCGGTCTAGCGGTATTTACCCAAATATACAATGAGCAGTTCTTC | CASSIGSLVGLAVFTQIYNEQFF
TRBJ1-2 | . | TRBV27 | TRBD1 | TGTGCCAGCAGTTCCTCCGGGACAGCAATTTATGGCTACACCTTC | CASSSSGTAIYGYTF
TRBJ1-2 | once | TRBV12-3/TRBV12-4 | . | TGTGCCAGCATACGGGGCGTTAACTATGGCTACACCTTC | CASIRGVNYGYTF
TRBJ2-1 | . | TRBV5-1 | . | TGCGCCAGCAGGGAGGTGGCCCCCAGAGATGAGCAGTTCTTC | CASREVAPRDEQFF
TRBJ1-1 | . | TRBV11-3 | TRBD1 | TGTGCCACCGAGGACAGGACGGACACTGAAGCTTTCTTT | CATEDRTDTEAFF
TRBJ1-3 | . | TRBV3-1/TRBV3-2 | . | TGTGCCAGCAGCCAAGATCTGGGTAACTCTGGAAACACCATATATTTT | CASSQDLGNSGNTIYF
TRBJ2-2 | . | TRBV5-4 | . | TGTGCCAGCAGCCCGAGGGGGAACGCGAACACCGGGGAGCTGTTTTTT | CASSPRGNANTGELFF
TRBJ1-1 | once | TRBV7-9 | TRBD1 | TGTGCCAGCCATCCCGACAGGGGGGCCACTGAAGCTTTCTTT | CASHPDRGATEAFF
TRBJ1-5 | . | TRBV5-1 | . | TGCGCCAGCAGCTTGGGACCGATCAGCCCCCAGCATTTT | CASSLGPISPQHF
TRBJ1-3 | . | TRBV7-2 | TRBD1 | TGTGCCAGCAGCTCTTGGACAGGGCGAGGAAACACCATATATTTT | CASSSWTGRGNTIYF
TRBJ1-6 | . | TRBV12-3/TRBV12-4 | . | TGTGCCAGCAGTTTTGGAAATTCACCCCTCCACTTT | CASSFGNSPLHF
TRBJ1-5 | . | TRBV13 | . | TGTGCCAGCAGCTTAGGGGGGCTCGGAAGGAATCAGCCCCAGCATTTT | CASSLGGLGRNQPQHF
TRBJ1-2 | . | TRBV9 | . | TGTGCCAGCAGCAGACGGTCCCCTGGCAACTATGGCTACACCTTC | CASSRRSPGNYGYTF
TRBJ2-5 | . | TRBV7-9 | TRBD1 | TGTGCCAGCAGCCCACGGACCCCGACAGGGGAAAAAGAGACCCAGTACTTC | CASSPRTPTGEKETQYF